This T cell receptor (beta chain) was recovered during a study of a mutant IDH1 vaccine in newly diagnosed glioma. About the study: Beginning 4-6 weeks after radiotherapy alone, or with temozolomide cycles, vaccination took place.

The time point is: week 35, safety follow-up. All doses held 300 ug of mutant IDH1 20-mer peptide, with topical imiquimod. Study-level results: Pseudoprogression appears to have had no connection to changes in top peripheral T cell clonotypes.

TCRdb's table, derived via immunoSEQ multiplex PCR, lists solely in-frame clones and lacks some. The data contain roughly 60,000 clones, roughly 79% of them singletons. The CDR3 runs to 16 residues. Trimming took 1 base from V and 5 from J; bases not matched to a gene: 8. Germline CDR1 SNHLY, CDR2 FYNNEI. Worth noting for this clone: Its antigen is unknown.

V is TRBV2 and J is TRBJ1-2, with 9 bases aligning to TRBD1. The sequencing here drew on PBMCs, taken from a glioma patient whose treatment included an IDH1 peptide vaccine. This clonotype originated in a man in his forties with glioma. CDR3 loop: CASSEEAGQGNYGYTF. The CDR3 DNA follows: TGTGCCAGCAGTGAAGAGGCCGGACAGGGGAATTATGGCTACACCTTC.